The T cell receptor beta chain described here comes from a study of molecular identifiers for immune sequencing clone quantification. Study in general: For replicates, RNA isolated from roughly 21,000 or 96,000 naive CD8 cells was divided into five portions, of which four were sequenced.

General study results and limits: Over 99% of effector molecules, yet under 1% of naive-cell molecules, were held by clones above 20 RNA copies.

Naive CD8 T cells were sorted as CD8+CD4-CCR7+CD45RA+. Methods described previously, with TCR primers listed, were used for bulk TCR libraries. TCRdb itself ran the PCR reads through MiXCR, one entry per CDR3 protein. The sample has some 66,000 distinct CDR3 sequences, about 20% seen once; the top ten hold under 1.5%. Germline lookup yields CDR1 MNHEY and CDR2 SMNVEV (reference sequence). Trimming took off 2 bases at V and 3 bases at J, with 7 bases between the two ends. This CDR3 contains 13 residues. This clonotype was observed many times. The antigen is undetermined. The source material was naive CD8+ T cells from blood, with Jurkat cell RNA spiked in. Subset meaning: FACS-sorted CD8+CD4-CCR7+CD45RA+ naive T cells. This sequence was found in a human donor in good health. Some libraries in this study had Jurkat cell RNA spiked in. The chain uses TRBV27 and TRBJ1-1; D not certain. The CDR3 DNA is TGTGCCAGCAGTTTAGGCAGCTACACTGAAGCTTTCTTT. Translation: CASSLGSYTEAFF.